This T cell receptor beta chain was observed in a study of human T cells and chemical hapten exposure. In the study overall: After 6 days, upper back 0.01% DPC patch tests were scored. Broader study findings: The study found expanded TCRs formed significantly more large CDR3 similarity clusters than controls.

TCRdb ran MiXCR on the RACE reads and lists one entry per CDR3 protein. Among 95,000 to 150,000 distinct CDR3 sequences listed, about 13% were seen once. This clonotype was observed a single time. Its cognate antigen is unknown. Time point denoted: patch test 1, 2 weeks after DPC sensitization. Regarding treatment: therapeutic diphenylcyclopropenone sensitization with weekly scalp DPC. Blood draws came first, before each patch test. The source is a man younger than 30 with alopecia areata. Some clones in this sample may be carry-over from other donors' samples. Material: whole blood, obtained in connection with sensitization to the hapten diphenylcyclopropenone (DPC).

For the CDR3, the DNA is TGCAGCGGCCGGGACGGACCGAACACCGGGGAGCTGTTTTTT. Amino acid sequence: CSGRDGPNTGELFF. The chain has TRBV29-1 and TRBJ2-2; D assignment may be TRBD1 or TRBD2 (5 bases each). CDR3 size: 14 residues. With 7 bases removed from V and 0 bases from J, the gap between germline ends came to 12 bases. In germline, CDR1 is SQVTM, CDR2 ANQGSEA.